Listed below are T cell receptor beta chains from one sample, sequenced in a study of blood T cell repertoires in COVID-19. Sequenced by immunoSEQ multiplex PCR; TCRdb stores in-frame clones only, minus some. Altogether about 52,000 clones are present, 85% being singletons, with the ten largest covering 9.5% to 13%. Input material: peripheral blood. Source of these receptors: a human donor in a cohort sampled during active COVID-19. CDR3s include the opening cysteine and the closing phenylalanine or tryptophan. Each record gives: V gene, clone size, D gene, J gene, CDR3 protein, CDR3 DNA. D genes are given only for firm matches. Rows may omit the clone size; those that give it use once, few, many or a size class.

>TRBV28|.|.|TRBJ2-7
CASSLSGILYEQYF
TGTGCCAGCAGTTTATCCGGGATACTCTACGAGCAGTACTTC
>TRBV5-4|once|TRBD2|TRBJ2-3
CASSSPGLAGGPDTQYF
TGTGCCAGCAGCTCCCCGGGACTAGCGGGAGGGCCGGATACGCAGTATTTT
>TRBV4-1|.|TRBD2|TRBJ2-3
CASSQEPSGRVSTDTQYF
TGCGCCAGCAGCCAAGAACCTAGCGGGAGGGTAAGCACAGATACGCAGTATTTT
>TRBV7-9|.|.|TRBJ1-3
CAVMRNSGNTIYF
TGTGCCGTCATGAGGAACTCTGGAAACACCATATATTTT
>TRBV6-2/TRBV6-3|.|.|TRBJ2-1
CASSFSTLQDNEQFF
TGTGCCAGCAGTTTTTCGACCCTCCAGGACAATGAGCAGTTCTTC
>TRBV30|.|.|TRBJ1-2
CAWSSLTLGVGYTF
TGTGCCTGGAGTTCTTTAACTCTAGGGGTTGGCTACACCTTC
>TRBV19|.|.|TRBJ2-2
CASRLAANTGELFF
TGTGCCAGTCGTCTAGCAGCGAACACCGGGGAGCTGTTTTTT
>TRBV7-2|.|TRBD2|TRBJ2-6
CASSPTSAPSVLTF
TGTGCCAGCAGCCCCACTAGCGCCCCTTCTGTCCTGACTTTC
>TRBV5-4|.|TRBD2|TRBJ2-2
CASSLAGGPNTGELFF
TGTGCCAGCAGCTTGGCGGGAGGCCCGAACACCGGGGAGCTGTTTTTT
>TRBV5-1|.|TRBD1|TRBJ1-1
CASSEGQGSTEAFF
TGCGCCAGCAGCGAGGGACAGGGCAGCACTGAAGCTTTCTTT
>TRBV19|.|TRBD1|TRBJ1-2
CASSLDRGRRYGYTF
TGTGCCAGTAGTCTTGACAGGGGGCGACGGTATGGCTACACCTTC
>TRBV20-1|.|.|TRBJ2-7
CSASSGQYF
TGCAGTGCTTCCAGCGGGCAGTACTTC
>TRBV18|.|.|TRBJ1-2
CASSPPNGRTGGYTF
TGTGCCAGCTCACCACCAAATGGACGGACTGGCGGCTACACCTTC
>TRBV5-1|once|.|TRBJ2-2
CASSLGGRRAGELFF
TGCGCCAGCAGCTTGGGAGGGAGAAGGGCCGGGGAGCTGTTTTTT
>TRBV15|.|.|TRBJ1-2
CATSKDINYGYTF
TGTGCCACCAGCAAAGACATTAACTATGGCTACACCTTC
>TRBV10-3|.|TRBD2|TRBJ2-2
CASTRGLADHTGELFF
TGTGCTTCAACGAGGGGACTAGCGGACCACACCGGGGAGCTGTTTTTT
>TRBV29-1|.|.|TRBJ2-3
CSVEESSGGITDTQYF
TGCAGCGTTGAAGAGTCCAGCGGCGGGATTACAGATACGCAGTATTTT
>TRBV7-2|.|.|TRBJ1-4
CASSWPRRGEKLFF
TGTGCCAGCAGCTGGCCTAGGCGGGGTGAAAAACTGTTTTTT
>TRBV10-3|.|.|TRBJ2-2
CAISESWGDETGELFF
TGTGCCATCAGTGAGTCGTGGGGAGACGAGACCGGGGAGCTGTTTTTT
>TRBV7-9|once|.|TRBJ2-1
CASSLWTERNNEQFF
TGTGCCAGCAGCCTCTGGACAGAGCGGAACAATGAGCAGTTCTTC
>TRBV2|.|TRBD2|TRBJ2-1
CASTMTSGGQGEQFF
TGTGCCAGCACCATGACTAGCGGGGGACAGGGTGAGCAGTTCTTC
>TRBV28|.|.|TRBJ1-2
CASSPPGYGYTF
TGTGCCAGCAGTCCACCGGGCTATGGCTACACCTTC
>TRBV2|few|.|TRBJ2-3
CASWVDFTDTQYF
TGTGCCAGCTGGGTTGACTTCACAGATACGCAGTATTTT
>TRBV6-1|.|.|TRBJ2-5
CASSESLGSETQYF
TGTGCCAGCAGTGAAAGTCTAGGTAGCGAGACCCAGTACTTC
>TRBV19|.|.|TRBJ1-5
CASSIDLLGNQPQHF
TGTGCCAGTAGTATAGATCTATTGGGCAATCAGCCCCAGCATTTT
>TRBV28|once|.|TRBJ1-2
CASSLPGWNYGYTF
TGTGCCAGCAGTTTACCTGGCTGGAACTATGGCTACACCTTC
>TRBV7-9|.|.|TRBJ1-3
CASSWGGPTGNTIYF
TGTGCCAGCAGTTGGGGGGGCCCAACTGGAAACACCATATATTTT
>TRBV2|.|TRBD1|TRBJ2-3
CASSVGGADTQYF
TGTGCCAGCAGTGTAGGGGGCGCAGATACGCAGTATTTT
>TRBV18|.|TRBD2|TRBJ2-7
CASSLGLARRFYEQYF
TGTGCCAGCTCCCTGGGACTAGCGCGACGATTCTACGAGCAGTACTTC
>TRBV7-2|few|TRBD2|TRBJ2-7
CASPPKTGLPSYEQYF
TGTGCCAGCCCCCCTAAGACGGGACTACCCTCCTACGAGCAGTACTTC
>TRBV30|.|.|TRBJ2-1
CAWSPDSSHYNEQFF
TGTGCCTGGAGTCCAGACAGTTCGCACTACAATGAGCAGTTCTTC
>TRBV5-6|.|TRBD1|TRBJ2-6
CASSHTGAGANVLTF
TGTGCCAGCAGCCACACAGGGGCAGGGGCCAACGTCCTGACTTTC
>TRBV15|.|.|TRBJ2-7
CATSRIPYEQYF
TGTGCCACCAGCCGTATCCCCTACGAGCAGTACTTC
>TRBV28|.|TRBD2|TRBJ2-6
CASSPLVGGDSRGSGANVLTF
TGTGCCAGCAGTCCTCTAGTCGGGGGGGATTCGAGGGGCTCTGGGGCCAACGTCCTGACTTTC
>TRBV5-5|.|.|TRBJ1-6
CASSLLARTENSPLHF
TGTGCCAGCAGCTTGTTGGCACGCACCGAAAATTCACCCCTCCACTTT
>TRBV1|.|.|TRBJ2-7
CTSRPKLAASYEQYF
TGCACCAGCCGACCTAAGCTAGCGGCCTCCTACGAGCAGTACTTC
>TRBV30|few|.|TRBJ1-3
CAWGRTVSGNTIYF
TGTGCCTGGGGGCGGACAGTCTCTGGAAACACCATATATTTT
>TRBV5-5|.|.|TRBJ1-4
CASSLLSSEKLFF
TGTGCCAGCAGCTTGTTGTCTTCTGAAAAACTGTTTTTT